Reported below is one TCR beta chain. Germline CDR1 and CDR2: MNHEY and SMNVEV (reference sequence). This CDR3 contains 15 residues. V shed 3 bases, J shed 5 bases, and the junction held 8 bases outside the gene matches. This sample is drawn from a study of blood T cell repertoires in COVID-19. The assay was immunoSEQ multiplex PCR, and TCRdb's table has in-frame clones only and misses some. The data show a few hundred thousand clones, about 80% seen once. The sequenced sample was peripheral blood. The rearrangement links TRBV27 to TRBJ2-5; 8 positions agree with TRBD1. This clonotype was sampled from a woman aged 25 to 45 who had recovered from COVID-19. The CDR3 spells CASSFTGGIGETQYF. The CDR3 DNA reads TGTGCCAGCAGTTTCACAGGGGGGATCGGGGAGACCCAGTACTTC.